This passage covers 21 T cell receptor beta chains from one sample sequenced in a study of T cells expressing NK-cell markers. TCRdb reprocessed the 5' RACE reads and reports one entry per CDR3 protein, with no DNA. The sample shows 200,000 to 300,000 distinct CDR3 sequences, and roughly 4.2% sits with its ten largest clones. What was sequenced was blood T cells: a sorted CD56 or NKG2C T cell subset, CD4+ or CD8+ T cells, or bulk PBMC T cells (not recorded which). These receptors originate from a woman aged 18 to 75 in good health.

The chain links TRBV5-1 to TRBJ2-3; TCRdb names TRBD1, which stays unverified in the absence of DNA. The CDR3 sequence is 17 residues long. Germline CDR1 reads SGHRS; CDR2 reads YFSETQ. Here the CDR3 reads CASSWGGASVSADTQYF. The entire variable domain, with the rest obtained from reference TRBV5-1 and TRBJ2-3, is as follows: KAGVTQTPRYLIKTRGQQVTLSCSPISGHRSVSWYQQTPGQGLQFLFEYFSETQRNKGNFPGRFSGRQFSNSRSEMNVSTLELGDSALYLCASSWGGASVSADTQYFGPGTRLTVL.

The chain has TRBV10-3 and TRBJ2-1; TCRdb selects TRBD2, and the lack of DNA leaves this call unchecked. The germline CDR1 and CDR2 sequences are ENHRY and SYGVKD. This CDR3 has 15 amino acids. Here the CDR3 reads CAISGGGDLRSEQFF.

V usage is TRBV18 and J usage is TRBJ2-5; TCRdb selects TRBD2, and the lack of DNA leaves this call unchecked. This CDR3 is 16 amino acids long. Germline CDR1 KGHSH, CDR2 LQKENI. The CDR3 loop reads CASSPQTSGIQETQYF.

The chain employs TRBV4-1 and TRBJ2-3. This CDR3 is 15 amino acids long. Germline CDR1 is MGHRA and CDR2 is YSYEKL. The CDR3 loop reads CASSQDGSVADTQYF.

The chain is built from TRBV9 and TRBJ2-5; the D call of TRBD1 rests on TCRdb alone, since no DNA is present to check it. The CDR3 is 14 residues long. Germline V gene lookup returns CDR1 SGDLS and CDR2 YYNGEE. The CDR3 here is CASSVGGSKETQYF.

The V call is TRBV5-4, the J call TRBJ1-1; the TCRdb call, TRBD1, lacks DNA for checking. Germline V gives CDR1 SGHNT, CDR2 YYREEE (reference sequence). The CDR3 is made up of 15 amino acids. The CDR3 sequence is CASSLRTRANTEAFF.

The rearrangement links TRBV20-1 to TRBJ1-5; TCRdb names TRBD1, which stays unverified in the absence of DNA. The germline CDR1 and CDR2 sequences are DFQATT and SNEGSKA (reference sequence). The CDR3 is 13 amino acids. CDR3 loop: CSARSRSDQPQHF.

The V and J genes are TRBV28 and TRBJ1-5. Looked up from germline, CDR1 is MDHEN and CDR2 is SYDVKM. The CDR3 runs 12 residues. The CDR3 sequence: CASSQKGQPQHF.

This chain connects TRBV12-3 or TRBV12-4 to TRBJ1-2. This CDR3 region has 14 residues. This CDR3 reads CASSLDGEGYGYTF.

The chain combines TRBV18 with TRBJ2-1; the TRBD2 assignment by TCRdb is unverifiable without DNA. There are 16 residues in the CDR3. The germline gives CDR1 KGHSH, CDR2 LQKENI. Here the CDR3 reads CASSRLMVAGYNEQFF.

The chain uses TRBV29-1 and TRBJ1-4; the D gene TCRdb calls, TRBD1, cannot be checked with no DNA. The germline CDR1 and CDR2 sequences are SQVTM and ANQGSEA. The CDR3 totals 13 residues. CDR3 sequence reads: CSGATGGYEKLFF.

The chain links TRBV19 to TRBJ1-1; TCRdb's D gene call, TRBD1, goes unchecked for lack of DNA. From germline, CDR1 is LNHDA and CDR2 SQIVND (reference sequence). CDR3 length equals 15 residues. This CDR3 is CASSRPDSLNTEAFF.

CDR3 protein: CSAQAGFGYTF. The V gene is TRBV20-1, the J gene TRBJ1-2; TCRdb designates TRBD1, a call that cannot be tested without DNA. This CDR3 contains 11 residues. The germline V gene has CDR1 DFQATT and CDR2 SNEGSKA (reference sequence).

This rearrangement joins TRBV23-1 to TRBJ2-5. TRBV23-1 is recorded as an ORF, its role being uncertain. CDR3 length: 15 amino acids. CDR3 loop: CASSQSRGYQETQYF.

The chain's CDR3 is CASSRSEYTEAFF. J is TRBJ1-1 and V is TRBV14. The CDR3 spans 13 residues. The V gene's germline CDR1 is SGHDN and CDR2 FVKESK.

This chain uses TRBV9 with TRBJ2-7. The CDR3 length is 13 residues. Germline assignment: CDR1 SGDLS and CDR2 YYNGEE. The CDR3 sequence is CASSVSLYYEQYF.

The CDR3: CASSIQPDQPQHF. V is TRBV19 and J is TRBJ1-5. The germline gives CDR1 LNHDA, CDR2 SQIVND (reference sequence). The CDR3 extends over 13 amino acids.

CDR3: CASRGQTYNEQFF. The V call is TRBV12-3 or TRBV12-4, the J call TRBJ2-1; the TCRdb call, TRBD1, lacks DNA for checking. The CDR3 is 13 amino acids.

The V call is TRBV5-4, the J call TRBJ2-2; TCRdb indicates TRBD2, and absent DNA this call remains unverified. The CDR3 totals 17 residues. Germline V gene sequence: CDR1 SGHNT, CDR2 YYREEE (reference sequence). The CDR3 sequence is CASSLGPSGPNTGELFF.

The chain links TRBV29-1 to TRBJ2-5; the D call of TRBD2 rests on TCRdb alone, since no DNA is present to check it. Germline V gene sequence: CDR1 SQVTM, CDR2 ANQGSEA. This CDR3 contains 16 residues. The CDR3 is CSVVGRLAGGRETQYF.

This sequence joins TRBV7-3 and TRBJ2-2; TCRdb returns TRBD2, unconfirmable since there is no DNA. Germline-derived CDR1 and CDR2 are SGHTA and FQGTGA. The CDR3 contains 15 residues. This chain's CDR3 is CASSLTGGDTGELFF. Variable domain in full (rest from reference TRBV7-3 and TRBJ2-2): GAGVSQTPSNKVTEKGKYVELRCDPISGHTALYWYRQSLGQGPEFLIYFQGTGAADDSGLPNDRFFAVRPEGSVSTLKIQRTERGDSAVYLCASSLTGGDTGELFFGEGSRLTVL.